A selection of T cell receptor beta chains follows, all from one sample in a study of tumor-infiltrating lymphocytes in localized non-small cell lung cancer. The repertoire was sequenced with immunoSEQ multiplex PCR; TCRdb's copy has only in-frame clones and lacks some. The table lists about 16,000 clones, about 65% of them singletons. The sequenced sample consisted of lung tumor tissue. Receptor source: a human donor with non-small cell lung cancer. The CDR3 runs from the conserved cysteine through the conserved F or W. A D gene is named only where the DNA matches it firmly. Some rows mark clone size as missing; the rest say once, few, many or name a class of expanded clone.

j_call | d_call | v_call | cdr3_length | clone_size | cdr3_nt | cdr3_aa
TRBJ1-1 | - | TRBV7-2 | 15 | - | TGTGCCAGCAGCTTAGATGCACAGTCGAACACTGAAGCTTTCTTT | CASSLDAQSNTEAFF
TRBJ2-3 | - | TRBV7-9 | 15 | - | TGTGCCAGCAGCTTAGGTGACGGATCCACAGATACGCAGTATTTT | CASSLGDGSTDTQYF
TRBJ2-1 | - | TRBV7-2 | 13 | - | TGTGCCAGCAGCCGCAATGCCTACAATGAGCAGTTCTTC | CASSRNAYNEQFF
TRBJ1-3 | TRBD1 | TRBV9 | 13 | - | TGTGCCAGCAGCGCCGACAGGGGATACTTCATATATTTT | CASSADRGYFIYF
TRBJ2-2 | - | TRBV6-5 | 15 | - | TGTGCCAGCAGCCGGGGGGACAGGTTGACCGGGGAGCTGTTTTTT | CASSRGDRLTGELFF
TRBJ1-5 | - | TRBV28 | 14 | - | TGTGCCAGCAAAGATGGAGGGCGGAATCAGCCCCAGCATTTT | CASKDGGRNQPQHF
TRBJ2-2 | TRBD2 | TRBV29-1 | 14 | - | TGCAGCGTCTACGGACTAGCGGGAGCCGGGGAGCTGTTTTTT | CSVYGLAGAGELFF
TRBJ1-1 | - | TRBV6-5 | 13 | - | TGTGCCAGCAGTCAAACAGTGAACACTGAAGCTTTCTTT | CASSQTVNTEAFF
TRBJ1-1 | - | TRBV14 | 13 | few | TGTGCCAGCAGCCAAGACAGGAACACTGAAGCTTTCTTT | CASSQDRNTEAFF
TRBJ1-4 | - | TRBV28 | 14 | - | TGTGCCAGCAGGGACTCGGGGGTCGGGGAAAAACTGTTTTTT | CASRDSGVGEKLFF
TRBJ1-2 | - | TRBV5-1 | 14 | - | TGCGCCAGCAGCTTGGATAGGGGAGGAGATGGCTACACCTTC | CASSLDRGGDGYTF
TRBJ2-5 | TRBD2 | TRBV2 | 12 | once | TGTGCCAGCAGTGAAGGGGGGGGGACCCAGTACTTC | CASSEGGGTQYF
TRBJ2-6 | TRBD1 | TRBV5-4 | 15 | - | TGTGCCAGCAGCACTGACAGGGCTGGGGCCAACGTCCTGACTTTC | CASSTDRAGANVLTF
TRBJ1-2 | TRBD1 | TRBV27 | 19 | - | TGTGCCAGCAGTTCCAACCCCATCCGGGACAGGTTCCCTCCTTATGGCTACACCTTC | CASSSNPIRDRFPPYGYTF
TRBJ1-1 | - | TRBV5-7 | 16 | - | TGTGCCAGCAGCTTGGCAGGGGACCACAAGGGCCCTGAAGCTTTCTTT | CASSLAGDHKGPEAFF
TRBJ2-5 | TRBD2 | TRBV15 | 16 | - | TGTGCCACCAGCAGAGAGAGCCGGGGGGGCTGGGAGACCCAGTACTTC | CATSRESRGGWETQYF
TRBJ2-3 | - | TRBV19 | 14 | - | TGTGCCAGTCAACAGCCGGGTGGGACAGATACGCAGTATTTT | CASQQPGGTDTQYF
TRBJ2-5 | - | TRBV13 | 16 | - | TGTGCCAGCAGCGCCCCCGGAGCGGCGCTTAGTCGGACCCAGTACTTC | CASSAPGAALSRTQYF
TRBJ1-1 | - | TRBV30 | 13 | - | TGTGCCTGGAAAGGTATCTGGCGAGCTGAAGCTTTCTTT | CAWKGIWRAEAFF
TRBJ2-6 | - | TRBV28 | 16 | few | TGTGCCAGCAGTTTGGCCGGCAACTCTGGGGCCAACGTCCTGACTTTC | CASSLAGNSGANVLTF
TRBJ2-3 | - | TRBV5-1 | 13 | - | TGCGCCAGCAGCTTAGGTCGGGAAGATACGCAGTATTTT | CASSLGREDTQYF
TRBJ1-2 | - | TRBV4-3 | 14 | - | TGCGCCAGCAGCCACGAAGGGCAGAACTATGGCTACACCTTC | CASSHEGQNYGYTF
TRBJ2-2 | - | TRBV2 | 14 | - | TGTGCCAGCAGTGAAGCGTCGGGGTACGGGGAGCTGTTTTTT | CASSEASGYGELFF
TRBJ1-4 | TRBD1 | TRBV6-1 | 14 | - | TGTGCCAGCAGCGCCGGGACAGGGAGTGAAAAACTGTTTTTT | CASSAGTGSEKLFF
TRBJ1-6 | - | TRBV28 | 15 | - | TGTGCCAGCACCCTCCACGGTTCAGATAATTCACCCCTCCACTTT | CASTLHGSDNSPLHF
TRBJ1-6 | TRBD1 | TRBV2 | 14 | - | TGTGCCAGCAGTGGACAGGGGGCGAATTCACCCCTCCACTTT | CASSGQGANSPLHF
TRBJ2-7 | TRBD1 | TRBV7-2 | 16 | - | TGTGCCAGCAGCAGAGCCAGCGGGACAGGGAACTACGAGCAGTACTTC | CASSRASGTGNYEQYF
TRBJ2-1 | - | TRBV6-1 | 14 | - | TGTGCCAGCAGTACAACCCCCAGCTACAATGAGCAGTTCTTC | CASSTTPSYNEQFF
TRBJ1-2 | - | TRBV21-1 | 15 | - | TGTGCCAGCAGCAAGTATGGCGGGGTTAACTATGGCTACACCTTC | CASSKYGGVNYGYTF
TRBJ2-1 | TRBD1 | TRBV2 | 10 | - | TGTGCCAGTTCCGGGACAGGGCAGTTCTTC | CASSGTGQFF
TRBJ2-7 | TRBD1 | TRBV2 | 14 | once | TGTGCCAGCAGTGGAGGGACAGGGTCCCACGAGCAGTACTTC | CASSGGTGSHEQYF
TRBJ1-2 | - | TRBV2 | 13 | - | TGTGCCAGCAGTGAAGGGCTCGGCTATGGCTACACCTTC | CASSEGLGYGYTF
TRBJ2-2 | TRBD1 | TRBV4-3 | 19 | once | TGCGCCAGCAGCCAAGATGGTCAGGGACAGGGTAGCGGCACCGGGGAGCTGTTTTTT | CASSQDGQGQGSGTGELFF
TRBJ2-5 | - | TRBV7-2 | 13 | - | TGTGCCAGCAGCTTAGGGGGAAGAGAGACCCAGTACTTC | CASSLGGRETQYF
TRBJ2-4 | - | TRBV29-1 | 12 | - | TGCAGCGTTAGAGGACTGGAAAACATTCAGTACTTC | CSVRGLENIQYF
TRBJ2-3 | - | TRBV5-1 | 14 | - | TGCGCCAGCAGGAGGTACCCTGGCACAGATACGCAGTATTTT | CASRRYPGTDTQYF
TRBJ2-1 | - | TRBV7-9 | 17 | - | TGTGCCAGCAGCTTAGGGACAAACCCCAGCTCCTACAATGAGCAGTTCTTC | CASSLGTNPSSYNEQFF
TRBJ1-3 | - | TRBV7-2 | 13 | - | TGTGCCAGCAGCCGAGGGGGGGGGAACACCATATATTTT | CASSRGGGNTIYF
TRBJ1-5 | - | TRBV25-1 | 14 | few | TGTGCCAGCAGTGAAAGCGGTCCGTTACAGCCCCAGCATTTT | CASSESGPLQPQHF
TRBJ1-2 | - | TRBV6-5 | 15 | - | TGTGCCAGCAGTTACACAAAGACAGCATCCTACGGCTACACCTTC | CASSYTKTASYGYTF
TRBJ2-3 | TRBD2 | TRBV5-1 | 14 | - | TGCGCCAGCAGCTCAACTAGCGGCACAGATACGCAGTATTTT | CASSSTSGTDTQYF
TRBJ1-2 | - | TRBV7-9 | 14 | - | TGTGCCAGCACCCAGACAGTAACCCCATATGGCTACACCTTC | CASTQTVTPYGYTF
TRBJ1-4 | - | TRBV4-3 | 15 | - | TGCGCCAGCAGCGTAAGCCTAAACAGGGAGATAAAACTGTTTTTT | CASSVSLNREIKLFF
TRBJ1-1 | TRBD1 | TRBV18 | 15 | - | TGTGCCAGCTCAAGGGGACAGGGTATGAACACTGAAGCTTTCTTT | CASSRGQGMNTEAFF
TRBJ1-3 | - | TRBV7-9 | 17 | - | TGTGCCAGCAGCTTAGTGGGCAGTACTCCCTCTGGAAACACCATATATTTT | CASSLVGSTPSGNTIYF
TRBJ1-4 | TRBD1 | TRBV6-1 | 12 | - | TGTGCCAGCAGGGAAACAGGGGGAAAACTGTTTTTT | CASRETGGKLFF
TRBJ2-3 | - | TRBV2 | 14 | - | TGTGCCAGCAGTAAGGGACCCAGCACAGATACGCAGTATTTT | CASSKGPSTDTQYF
TRBJ2-2 | - | TRBV27 | 14 | - | TGTGCCAGCAGTTCCGATAAGGAGACCGGGGAGCTGTTTTTT | CASSSDKETGELFF
TRBJ1-3 | - | TRBV11-3 | 16 | - | TGTGCCAGCAGCTTAGGGACACCGGACTCTGGAAACACCATATATTTT | CASSLGTPDSGNTIYF
TRBJ2-3 | - | TRBV6-4 | 13 | - | TGTGCCAGCAGTGATGAAAGGGCCGATACGCAGTATTTT | CASSDERADTQYF
TRBJ2-5 | - | TRBV28 | 13 | - | TGTGCCAGCAGTTTAGGTCGCGGCGAGACCCAGTACTTC | CASSLGRGETQYF
TRBJ2-2 | - | TRBV5-1 | 16 | - | TGCGCCAGCAGCCCCGGTGGGGTTGGGAACACCGGGGAGCTGTTTTTT | CASSPGGVGNTGELFF
TRBJ1-1 | - | TRBV19 | 16 | - | TGTGCCAGTAGTCCATCGCCCCGGGGCCCGAACACTGAAGCTTTCTTT | CASSPSPRGPNTEAFF
TRBJ2-1 | TRBD2 | TRBV11-3 | 15 | - | TGTGCCAGCAGCTTCCTTTCTAGCGGGAGTTATGAGCAGTTCTTC | CASSFLSSGSYEQFF
TRBJ2-7 | - | TRBV11-2 | 11 | few | TGTGCCAGCAGCCCAGGCGCAGCGCAGTACTTC | CASSPGAAQYF
TRBJ1-1 | - | TRBV6-6 | 13 | once | TGTGCCAGCAGTCAAACAGTGAACACTGAAGCTTTCTTT | CASSQTVNTEAFF
TRBJ2-2 | - | TRBV4-3 | 16 | - | TGCGCCAGCAGCCAAGAAGGAGGCACATACACCGGGGAGCTGTTTTTT | CASSQEGGTYTGELFF
TRBJ2-2 | - | TRBV30 | 15 | - | TGTGCCTGGAGTGGTGGAGCGAGGGGCACCGGGGAGCTGTTTTTT | CAWSGGARGTGELFF
TRBJ1-2 | - | TRBV4-1 | 13 | few | TGCGCCAGCAGCCAAGGTACCGGGGATGGCTACACCTTC | CASSQGTGDGYTF
TRBJ1-5 | - | TRBV10-1 | 13 | - | TGCGCCACCACGGCAGGGTCCAATCAGCCCCAGCATTTT | CATTAGSNQPQHF